This T cell receptor beta chain was recovered during a study of brain T cells in children with intractable seizures. Sequencing used immunoSEQ multiplex PCR; TCRdb keeps in-frame clones, though not all of them. The table records approximately 110,000 clones, roughly 94% of them present only once. In germline, CDR1 is MDHEN, CDR2 SYDVKM. The ends lost 8 bases at V and 2 bases at J; junction bases unmatched: 6. This CDR3 is built from 15 residues. The chain joins TRBV28 to TRBJ1-5; TRBD1 aligns across 10 bases. The specimen was peripheral blood, collected at surgery. The receptor was isolated from a boy under three years old with hemimegalencephaly and intractable seizures. DNA for the CDR3: TGTGCCAGCGGTCGCGGGACAGGGGGCAATCAGCCCCAGCATTTT. This codes for CASGRGTGGNQPQHF.